The 10 T cell receptor beta chains given below trace back to one sample, sequenced in a study of cytomegalovirus exposure and HLA in healthy donors. 13 Jbeta primers and 60 Vbeta primers were used for the PCR. The method was immunoSEQ multiplex PCR; TCRdb's version includes in-frame clones alone and lacks a portion of them. Of some 85,000 clones listed, over 70% are singletons. The sample taken for sequencing was PBMCs. The receptors shown here come from a man aged 35-49 years in good health and CMV-seronegative.

This clone has just a few counts. The rearrangement uses TRBV7-6 and TRBJ2-7; 9 bases match TRBD1. Unmatched junction bases numbered 5, after V lost 3 bases and J lost 2 bases. CDR1 is SGHVS, CDR2 FNYEAQ, per germline. The CDR3 sequence is 15 residues long. In DNA form, the CDR3 reads TGTGCCAGCAGCTTGACGGACAGGGGAACCTACGAGCAGTACTTC. Protein product: CASSLTDRGTYEQYF.

This clone has a single count. The chain recombines TRBV5-4 with TRBJ2-1; TRBD2 aligns across 10 bases. In germline, CDR1 is SGHNT, CDR2 YYREEE (reference sequence). CDR3 length: 15 residues. Trimming removed 4 bases from V and 5 bases from J; junction bases left unmatched: 6. This CDR3 reads CASSERGGRDNEQFF. Written as DNA, the CDR3 is TGTGCCAGCAGCGAGCGGGGGGGCCGGGACAATGAGCAGTTCTTC. Based on the CDR3 plus reference TRBV5-4 and TRBJ2-1, the full variable domain is ETGVTQSPTHLIKTRGQQVTLRCSSQSGHNTVSWYQQALGQGPQFIFQYYREEENGRGNFPPRFSGLQFPNYSSELNVNALELDDSALYLCASSERGGRDNEQFFGPGTRLTVL.

This clone turned up a few times. The rearrangement links TRBV27 to TRBJ2-7, with 10 bases that match TRBD1. The CDR3 runs 14 residues. Germline values: CDR1 MNHEY, CDR2 SMNVEV (reference sequence). V lost 7 bases and J lost 3; bases outside the gene matches: 6. The CDR3 nucleotides are TGTGCCAGCAATAGACAGGGGGCTGGCTACGAGCAGTACTTC. Its translation is CASNRQGAGYEQYF.

V gene TRBV5-1 combines with J gene TRBJ2-7; possible D gene TRBD1, 7 bases. The germline CDR1 and CDR2 sequences are SGHRS and YFSETQ. This CDR3 comprises 15 residues. The V end lost 0 bases, the J end lost 4 bases, and 14 bases lay between the germline ends. This CDR3 is CASSLDGGGRYEQYF. CDR3 bases: TGCGCCAGCAGCTTGGATGGAGGGGGCAGATACGAGCAGTACTTC.

The chain has TRBV7-8 and TRBJ2-3, with 8 positions matching TRBD1. Trimming cost V 2 bases and J 1 base; bases outside gene matches: 17. The CDR3 has 20 residues. Germline CDR1 reads SGHVS; CDR2 reads FQNEAQ. CDR3 coding DNA: TGTGCCAGCAGCTTAATAAAAGGCAGGGGGCGCCTTGCAGGCACAGATACGCAGTATTTT. Translating gives CASSLIKGRGRLAGTDTQYF.

The chain employs TRBV7-2 and TRBJ2-2; 9 bases match TRBD2. This CDR3 has 16 residues. Germline values: CDR1 SGHTA, CDR2 FQGNSA. The J segment lost 5 bases and the V segment lost 1 base, leaving 5 bases of the junction unmatched. The CDR3 coding sequence is TGTGCCAGCAGCTTAGAAGCGGGGGGAGGTACCGGGGAGCTGTTTTTT. It codes for CASSLEAGGGTGELFF. The variable domain in full, completed from reference TRBV7-2 and TRBJ2-2, reads GAGVSQSPSNKVTEKGKDVELRCDPISGHTALYWYRQSLGQGLEFLIYFQGNSAPDKSGLPSDRFSAERTGGSVSTLTIQRTQQEDSAVYLCASSLEAGGGTGELFFGEGSRLTVL.

The chain is built from TRBV14 and TRBJ1-1; TRBD1 is a possible D gene (6 bases). V dropped 3 bases and J dropped 0 bases, with 14 bases sitting between them. Germline assignment: CDR1 SGHDN and CDR2 FVKESK. The CDR3 has 16 amino acids. The DNA for the CDR3 is TGTGCCAGCAGCCAGGTGACAGGAGCTATGAACACTGAAGCTTTCTTT. This gives the protein CASSQVTGAMNTEAFF.

The V gene is TRBV20-1, the J gene TRBJ2-7, with D unresolved. The V and J ends lost 4 bases and 3 bases respectively, with 7 bases between them. This CDR3 is built from 11 residues. Germline V CDR1 and CDR2: DFQATT, SNEGSKA (reference sequence). CDR3 in DNA: TGCAGTGCTACCCCATTCTACGAGCAGTACTTC. This sequence encodes CSATPFYEQYF.

The chain carries TRBV9 and TRBJ2-7; weak D call: TRBD2 (6 bases). The CDR3 has 14 amino acids. Trimming cost V 4 bases and J 3 bases, with 14 bases left between them. Germline V gives CDR1 SGDLS, CDR2 YYNGEE. The CDR3 is CASSPSGQDYEQYF. The DNA of the CDR3 is TGTGCCAGCAGCCCGAGCGGGCAGGACTACGAGCAGTACTTC.

This clone has just one count. The V call is TRBV18, the J call TRBJ2-7, with D possibly TRBD2 on 5 matching bases. Between the trimmed V and J ends, which lost 8 bases and 4 bases, there was a span of 21 bases. Germline CDR1 and CDR2: KGHSH and LQKENI. This CDR3 is 15 amino acids long. The DNA of the CDR3 is TGTGCCAGCACCCCGAGGGCCGGAGGAGATTACGAGCAGTACTTC. Its translation: CASTPRAGGDYEQYF.